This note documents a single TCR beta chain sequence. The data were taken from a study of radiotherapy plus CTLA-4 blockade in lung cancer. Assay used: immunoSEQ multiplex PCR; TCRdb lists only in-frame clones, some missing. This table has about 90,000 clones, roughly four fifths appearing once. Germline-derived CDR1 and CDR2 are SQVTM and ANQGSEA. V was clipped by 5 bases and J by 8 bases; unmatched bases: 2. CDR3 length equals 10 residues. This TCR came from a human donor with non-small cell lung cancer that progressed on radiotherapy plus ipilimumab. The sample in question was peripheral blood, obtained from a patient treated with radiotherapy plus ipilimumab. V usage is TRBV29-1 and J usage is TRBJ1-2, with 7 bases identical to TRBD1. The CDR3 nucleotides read TGCAGCGTTCAACAGGGGGGCTACACCTTC. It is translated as CSVQQGGYTF.